Below, one T cell receptor beta chain is given with its context. No antigen is known for it. The source of the sample is a study of beta chain features in type 1 diabetes. As for the study in general: The examined sorted cells totaled 107,917,701 across samples. Study-level findings and limits: Patients with Type 1 diabetes showed moderately but significantly shorter TCRB CDR3s in all four CD4+ subsets.

Of the isolated RNA, all was reverse transcribed, and so the sequenced material was expressed TCRB transcripts. Generated by immunoSEQ multiplex PCR, the TCRdb table keeps only in-frame clones and is missing some. The table lists tens of thousands of clones, about 48% of them singletons. V was clipped by 1 base and J by 4 bases; unmatched bases: 3. The CDR3 spans 15 residues. Per the germline V gene, CDR1 is SEHNR and CDR2 is FQNEAQ (reference sequence). The sample was central memory CD4+ T cells from blood. This clonotype was sampled from a man under 40 with type 1 diabetes. The chain has TRBV7-9 and TRBJ1-5, with 8 bases aligning to TRBD1. CDR3 coding DNA: TGTGCCAGCAGCTTAGGAGACAGGGGTAATCAGCCCCAGCATTTT. Translating it yields CASSLGDRGNQPQHF.